These T cell receptor beta chains were read from a single sample in a study of control samples from healthy donors and cancer patients. Profiled with immunoSEQ multiplex PCR; TCRdb holds only in-frame clones, not every one. The sample comprises 100,000 to 150,000 clones, over 80% of which are singletons, and about 1.9% rests with the top ten. What was sequenced was blood. These receptors were obtained from a woman aged 45-60 years in good health. Each CDR3 is given with its conserved first and last residue. A D gene is named only where the DNA matches it firmly. Part of the rows lack a size; the others show once, few, many or a class for expanded clones.

d_gene	abundance	v_gene	j_gene	CDR3aa	CDR3nt
TRBD1	NA	TRBV18	TRBJ2-1	CASSPPGGLEQFF	TGTGCCAGCTCACCGCCAGGGGGCCTTGAGCAGTTCTTC
TRBD1	NA	TRBV5-1	TRBJ2-7	CASSLNRDRVSEQYF	TGCGCCAGCAGCTTAAATAGGGACAGGGTTAGCGAGCAGTACTTC
NA	NA	TRBV18	TRBJ2-3	CASSPRGPPGSTDTQYF	TGTGCCAGCTCACCAAGGGGTCCCCCTGGTAGCACAGATACGCAGTATTTT
NA	once	TRBV5-1	TRBJ2-7	CASSLGLGSYEQYF	TGCGCCAGCAGCTTGGGACTAGGGTCCTACGAGCAGTACTTC
NA	once	TRBV5-1	TRBJ2-7	CASSTYEQYF	TGCGCCAGCAGCACCTACGAGCAGTACTTC
TRBD1	NA	TRBV5-8	TRBJ1-3	CASSSGQGSFGNTIYF	TGTGCCAGCAGTTCGGGACAGGGAAGTTTTGGAAACACCATATATTTT
NA	once	TRBV7-9	TRBJ1-6	CASSLGGAGSPLHF	TGTGCCAGCAGCTTAGGGGGGGCAGGTTCACCCCTCCACTTT
NA	NA	TRBV3-1/TRBV3-2	TRBJ1-5	CASSQAGINQPQHF	TGTGCCAGCAGCCAAGCCGGGATTAATCAGCCCCAGCATTTT
NA	NA	TRBV2	TRBJ2-7	CASSEVVGRGASSHEQYF	TGTGCCAGCAGTGAAGTCGTTGGTCGGGGGGCGAGTTCCCACGAGCAGTACTTC
TRBD2	NA	TRBV5-6	TRBJ2-4	CASSLIPSGTKKNIQYF	TGTGCCAGCAGCTTGATACCTAGCGGAACCAAGAAAAACATTCAGTACTTC
NA	NA	TRBV30	TRBJ1-3	CAWHWGNTIYF	TGTGCCTGGCATTGGGGAAACACCATATATTTT